This T cell receptor (beta chain) was recorded in a study of technical replicates of blood from a few donors. This CDR3 is built from 14 residues. Germline V lookup: CDR1 MGHDK, CDR2 SYGVNS. Trimming at V came to 6 bases and at J to 0 bases, leaving 3 bases not matched to a gene. Sequenced by immunoSEQ multiplex PCR; TCRdb stores in-frame clones only, minus some. This table has about 56,000 clones, just over 90% appearing once. The genes are TRBV25-1 and TRBJ1-1; 8 nucleotides align to TRBD1. The sequence was collected from a human donor in good health. Some clones in this sample may be carry-over from other donors' samples. Sequenced: PBMCs. The DNA of the CDR3 is TGTGCCAGCAGGGGGACAGGATTGAACACTGAAGCTTTCTTT. Translating gives CASRGTGLNTEAFF. Variable domain in full (rest from reference TRBV25-1 and TRBJ1-1): EADIYQTPRYLVIGTGKKITLECSQTMGHDKMYWYQQDPGMELHLIHYSYGVNSTEKGDLSSESTVSRIRTEHFPLTLESARPSHTSQYLCASRGTGLNTEAFFGQGTRLTVV.